This TCR beta chain was captured in a study of PD-1 blockade in classical Hodgkin lymphoma. Turning to the study itself: The patients were dosed with nivolumab 3 mg/kg, infused intravenously every 2 weeks. General study points: Partial responders and progressors had significantly lower baseline TCR diversity. Unlike CD8+ TCR diversity, which did not rise significantly by C4D1, CD4+ TCR diversity did. Those patients who began receiving nivolumab less than 1 year after ASCT had lower diversity, and they were excluded.

Each patient experienced a relapse that followed autologous stem cell transplantation, and brentuximab vedotin exposure varied. The table came from immunoSEQ multiplex PCR; TCRdb's copy has only in-frame clones and leaves some out. The sample includes 49,000 or so clones, less than 85% of them seen just once. The CDR3 loop spans 20 amino acids. Germline V CDR1 and CDR2: PRHDT, FYEKMQ (reference sequence). The V and J ends lost 2 bases and 4 bases respectively, with 28 bases between them. A remark on this clone: What it binds is not known.

V is TRBV13 and J is TRBJ2-3; D might be TRBD1 or TRBD2, each matching 6 bases. Sequencing was performed on peripheral blood mononuclear cells (PBMCs), taken before the second cycle of nivolumab. The TCR was taken from a human donor with classical Hodgkin lymphoma. CDR3 sequence: CASSLYKRSSGRGIPDTQYF. The DNA for the CDR3 is TGTGCCAGCAGCTTATATAAGCGCAGTAGCGGCAGGGGTATCCCAGATACGCAGTATTTT.